This TCR beta chain is from a study of control samples from healthy donors and cancer patients. Only in-frame clones appear in the TCRdb table, and some are missing; sequencing was by immunoSEQ multiplex PCR. The data contain more than 95,000 clones, about 92% of them seen just once; the ten biggest clones take up just under 0.6%. This CDR3 region has 12 residues. Germline CDR1 GTSNPN, CDR2 SVGIG (reference sequence). Trimming took off 3 bases at V and 6 bases at J, with 8 bases between the two ends. The clonotype originates from a man older than 75 with head and neck cancer. Sequencing input: PBMCs. The chain joins TRBV30 to TRBJ1-4; D call uncertain. The CDR3 here is CAWRNGDEKLFF. The CDR3 nucleotides read TGTGCCTGGAGAAACGGGGATGAAAAACTGTTTTTT.